Sequencing of this T cell receptor beta chain was carried out in a study of molecular identifiers for immune sequencing clone quantification. Across the study: Five portions were made in replicates from RNA of about 21,000 or 97,000 naive CD8 cells, and four underwent sequencing.

V shed 2 bases and J 7 bases; nucleotides not matched to a gene: 9. The CDR3 contains 14 residues. CDR1 and CDR2 (germline): SGHDT, YYEEEE. Study-wide results and caveats: Clones of above 20 RNA copies carried over 97% of effector molecules; in naive cells they carried under 1%.

As for this clonotype: Its antigen remains unknown.

TCRdb passed the PCR reads through MiXCR, listing each CDR3 protein once. The data show a few hundred thousand distinct CDR3 sequences, about a fifth seen once. This sequence was found in a human donor in good health. Some libraries in this study had Jurkat cell RNA spiked in. The V gene is TRBV5-6, the J gene TRBJ2-7, with TRBD1 matching over 7 bases. The specimen sequenced was naive CD8+ T cells from blood, with Jurkat cell RNA spiked in. Subset denoted: FACS-sorted CD8+CD4-CCR7+CD45RA+ naive T cells. The CDR3 DNA sequence: TGTGCCAGCAGCTTTTCACAGGGGTTAAATGAGCAGTACTTC. Amino acid sequence: CASSFSQGLNEQYF.